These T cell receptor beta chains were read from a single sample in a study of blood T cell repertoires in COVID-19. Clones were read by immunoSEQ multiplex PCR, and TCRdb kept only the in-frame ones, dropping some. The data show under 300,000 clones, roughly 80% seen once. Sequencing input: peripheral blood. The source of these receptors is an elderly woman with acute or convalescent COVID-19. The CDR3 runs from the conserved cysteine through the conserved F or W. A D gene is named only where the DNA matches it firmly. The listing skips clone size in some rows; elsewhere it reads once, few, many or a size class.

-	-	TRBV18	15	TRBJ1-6	CASSPRSLYNSPLHF	TGTGCCAGCTCACCACGGAGCCTCTATAATTCACCCCTCCACTTT
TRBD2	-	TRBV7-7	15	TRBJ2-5	CASSSGLALQETQYF	TGTGCTAGCAGCTCCGGACTAGCGCTACAAGAGACCCAGTACTTC
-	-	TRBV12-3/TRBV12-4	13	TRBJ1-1	CASSPRAEAEAFF	TGTGCCAGCAGTCCCAGGGCCGAGGCTGAAGCTTTCTTT
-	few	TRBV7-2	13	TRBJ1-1	CASSVRDGTEAFF	TGTGCCAGCAGCGTCAGGGATGGGACTGAAGCTTTCTTT
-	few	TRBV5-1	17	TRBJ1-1	CASSSTLLAGRNTEAFF	TGCGCCAGCAGCTCGACTCTCCTCGCTGGGAGGAACACTGAAGCTTTCTTT
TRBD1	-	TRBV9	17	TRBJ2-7	CASSVTALRDRAYEQYF	TGTGCCAGCAGCGTTACCGCCCTCCGGGACAGGGCCTACGAGCAGTACTTC
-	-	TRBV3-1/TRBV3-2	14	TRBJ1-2	CASTPQVDHYGYTF	TGTGCCAGCACCCCCCAAGTAGATCACTATGGCTACACCTTC
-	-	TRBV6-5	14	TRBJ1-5	CASSRGGGNQPQHF	TGTGCCAGCAGTAGGGGGGGCGGCAATCAGCCCCAGCATTTT
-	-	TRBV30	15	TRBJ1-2	CAWTPDRHTNYGYTF	TGTGCCTGGACCCCCGACAGGCATACTAACTATGGCTACACCTTC
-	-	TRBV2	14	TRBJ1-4	CASSVRGGSEKLFF	TGTGCCAGCAGTGTTCGGGGGGGGAGTGAAAAACTGTTTTTT
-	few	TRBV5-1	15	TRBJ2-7	CASSLEQGWGYEQYF	TGCGCCAGCAGCTTGGAACAGGGTTGGGGCTACGAGCAGTACTTC
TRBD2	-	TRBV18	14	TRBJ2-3	CASSQTSGGDTQYF	TGTGCCAGCTCCCAGACTAGCGGAGGAGATACGCAGTATTTT
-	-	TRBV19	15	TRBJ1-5	CASSIVGGGNQPQHF	TGTGCCAGTAGTATAGTTGGGGGGGGCAATCAGCCCCAGCATTTT
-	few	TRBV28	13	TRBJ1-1	CASLFPGNTEAFF	TGTGCCAGCCTTTTCCCGGGGAACACTGAAGCTTTCTTT
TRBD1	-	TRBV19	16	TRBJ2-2	CASTRGGTGLTGELFF	TGTGCCAGTACCCGAGGGGGGACAGGGCTTACCGGGGAGCTGTTTTTT
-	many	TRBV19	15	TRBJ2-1	CASSFYEQGINEQFF	TGTGCCAGTAGTTTCTACGAACAGGGTATCAATGAGCAGTTCTTC
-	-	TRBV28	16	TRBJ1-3	CASSPRSLAGGNTIYF	TGTGCCAGCAGTCCCAGGTCCCTTGCGGGAGGAAACACCATATATTTT
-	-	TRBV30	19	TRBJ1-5	CAWSVRAGVGIGGNQPQHF	TGTGCCTGGAGTGTACGGGCAGGGGTGGGGATCGGGGGCAATCAGCCCCAGCATTTT
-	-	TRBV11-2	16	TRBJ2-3	CASSLVGMRVTDTQYF	TGTGCCAGCAGCTTAGTTGGTATGAGGGTCACAGATACGCAGTATTTT
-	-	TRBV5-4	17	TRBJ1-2	CASSDHLSGGSGYGYTF	TGTGCCAGCAGCGACCACCTAAGTGGGGGCAGCGGCTATGGCTACACCTTC
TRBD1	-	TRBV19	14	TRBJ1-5	CASSTTGSNQPQHF	TGTGCCAGTAGTACGACAGGGAGCAATCAGCCCCAGCATTTT
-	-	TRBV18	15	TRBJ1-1	CASSPYVQLNTEAFF	TGTGCCAGCTCACCATACGTTCAGTTGAACACTGAAGCTTTCTTT
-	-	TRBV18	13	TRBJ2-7	CASSADTSYEQYF	TGTGCCAGCTCAGCGGACACGTCCTACGAGCAGTACTTC
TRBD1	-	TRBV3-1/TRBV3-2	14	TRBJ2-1	CASSQRQGYGEQFF	TGTGCCAGCAGCCAAAGACAGGGCTATGGTGAGCAGTTCTTC
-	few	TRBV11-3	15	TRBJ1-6	CASSQNGGVESPLHF	TGTGCCAGCAGCCAAAACGGAGGGGTAGAGTCACCCCTCCACTTT
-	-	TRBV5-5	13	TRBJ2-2	CASTGTNTGELFF	TGTGCCAGCACTGGCACGAACACCGGGGAGCTGTTTTTT
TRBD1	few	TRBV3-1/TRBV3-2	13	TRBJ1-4	CASSPGTGEKLFF	TGTGCCAGCAGCCCAGGGACAGGCGAAAAACTGTTTTTT
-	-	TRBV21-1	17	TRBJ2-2	CASSYPTSGDYTGELFF	TGTGCCAGCAGCTACCCGACTAGCGGGGATTACACCGGGGAGCTGTTTTTT
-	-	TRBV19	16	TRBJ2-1	CASSIVGVRIGDEQFF	TGTGCCAGTAGTATAGTCGGGGTTCGTATCGGCGATGAGCAGTTCTTC
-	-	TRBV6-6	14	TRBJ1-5	CASSYVLDRQPQHF	TGTGCCAGCAGTTACGTGTTAGACAGACAGCCCCAGCATTTT
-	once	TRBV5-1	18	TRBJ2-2	CASSLEVKGKTNTGELFF	TGCGCCAGCAGCTTGGAGGTAAAGGGGAAAACGAACACCGGGGAGCTGTTTTTT
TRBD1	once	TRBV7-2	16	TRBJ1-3	CASRPTGAPSGNTIYF	TGTGCCAGCAGGCCAACAGGGGCCCCCTCTGGAAACACCATATATTTT
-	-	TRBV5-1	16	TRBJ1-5	CASSAGGYASNQPQHF	TGCGCCAGCAGCGCCGGGGGGTACGCTAGCAATCAGCCCCAGCATTTT
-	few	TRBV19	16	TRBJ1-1	CASSSRVTLMNTEAFF	TGTGCCAGTAGTAGCAGGGTCACTCTTATGAACACTGAAGCTTTCTTT
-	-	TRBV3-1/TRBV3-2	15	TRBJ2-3	CASSQEALPGGAQYF	TGTGCCAGCAGCCAAGAAGCCTTGCCCGGCGGGGCGCAGTATTTT
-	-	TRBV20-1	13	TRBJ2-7	CSASPPPGYEQYF	TGCAGTGCTAGTCCTCCCCCGGGCTACGAGCAGTACTTC
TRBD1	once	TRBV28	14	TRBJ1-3	CASRRQGAGNTIYF	TGTGCCAGCAGGAGACAGGGAGCTGGAAACACCATATATTTT
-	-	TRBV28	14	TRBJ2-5	CASSFRGLQETQYF	TGTGCCAGCAGTTTCAGGGGCCTCCAAGAGACCCAGTACTTC
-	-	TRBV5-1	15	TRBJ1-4	CASSLEHGSNEKLFF	TGCGCCAGCAGCTTGGAACACGGGAGTAATGAAAAACTGTTTTTT
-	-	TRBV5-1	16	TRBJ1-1	CASSTGTSTSNTEAFF	TGCGCCAGCAGCACCGGGACTTCTACCTCGAACACTGAAGCTTTCTTT
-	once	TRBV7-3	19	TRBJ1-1	CASSLGVWGPEKFGTEAFF	TGTGCCAGCAGCTTAGGCGTATGGGGGCCAGAGAAGTTTGGGACTGAAGCTTTCTTT
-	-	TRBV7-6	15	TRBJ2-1	CASSLAGSSYNEQFF	TGTGCCAGCAGCTTAGCGGGGAGCTCCTACAATGAGCAGTTCTTC
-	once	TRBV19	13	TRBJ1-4	CASSIRVWEKLFF	TGTGCCAGTAGTATCAGGGTATGGGAAAAACTGTTTTTT
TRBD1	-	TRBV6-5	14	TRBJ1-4	CASSRDRGYEKLFF	TGTGCCAGCAGCAGGGACAGGGGGTATGAAAAACTGTTTTTT
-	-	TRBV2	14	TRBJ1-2	CASSPRQETYGYTF	TGTGCCAGCAGCCCTAGACAGGAGACCTATGGCTACACCTTC
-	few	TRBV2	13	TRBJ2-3	CASSGGRTDTQYF	TGTGCCAGCAGTGGCGGGCGCACAGATACGCAGTATTTT
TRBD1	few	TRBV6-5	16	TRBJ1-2	CASSYSRTGGGYGYTF	TGTGCCAGCAGTTACTCTCGGACAGGGGGCGGCTATGGCTACACCTTC
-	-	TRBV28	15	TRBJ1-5	CASSAGPKGHQPQHF	TGTGCCAGCAGCGCGGGCCCTAAGGGCCATCAGCCCCAGCATTTT
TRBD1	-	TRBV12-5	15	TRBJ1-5	CASGPGTGGNQPQHF	TGTGCTAGTGGTCCCGGGACAGGGGGCAATCAGCCCCAGCATTTT
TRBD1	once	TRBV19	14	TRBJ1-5	CASSLGQGSQPQHF	TGTGCCAGTAGTCTCGGACAGGGGAGTCAGCCCCAGCATTTT
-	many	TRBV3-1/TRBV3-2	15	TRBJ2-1	CASSRENTVYNEQFF	TGTGCCAGCAGCCGCGAAAACACAGTCTACAATGAGCAGTTCTTC
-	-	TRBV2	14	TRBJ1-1	CASTQEGAGTEAFF	TGTGCCAGCACCCAGGAGGGCGCGGGCACTGAAGCTTTCTTT
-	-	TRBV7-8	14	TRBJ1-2	CASSWGHSSDGYTF	TGTGCCAGCAGCTGGGGACACTCGAGTGATGGCTACACCTTC
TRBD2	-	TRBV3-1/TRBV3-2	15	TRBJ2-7	CASSRLAGDPYEQYF	TGTGCCAGCAGCCGGCTAGCGGGGGATCCTTACGAGCAGTACTTC
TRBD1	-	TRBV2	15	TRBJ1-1	CASSADRALNTEAFF	TGTGCCAGCAGTGCTGACAGGGCTCTGAACACTGAAGCTTTCTTT
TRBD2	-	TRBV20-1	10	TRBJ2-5	CSGGYETQYF	TGCAGCGGGGGGTATGAGACCCAGTACTTC
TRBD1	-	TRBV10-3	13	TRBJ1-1	CASGQGQDTEAFF	TGTGCCAGTGGACAGGGTCAGGACACTGAAGCTTTCTTT